This T cell receptor (beta chain) was sequenced in a study of CD8+ T cells in alopecia areata. Germline loops: CDR1 SGDLS, CDR2 YYNGEE. CDR3 length: 15 residues. The ends lost 0 bases at V and 1 base at J; junction bases unmatched: 4. Extraction and reverse transcription of RNA yielded cDNA as the sequencing template. Sequencing used immunoSEQ multiplex PCR; TCRdb keeps in-frame clones, though not all of them. The sample lists roughly 150,000 clones, roughly 60% occurring once. The sample holds a few counts of this clone. Other DNA variants within this sample encode the same CDR3. Sequenced: CD4+ T cells sorted from blood. The J gene is TRBJ2-7, the V gene TRBV9, with 7 bases identical to TRBD2. The clonotype was recovered from a human donor in good health. DNA of the CDR3: TGTGCCAGCAGCGTAGGTCCTAGCGGTTCCTACGAGCAGTACTTC. Amino acids: CASSVGPSGSYEQYF. The full variable domain, in which reference TRBV9 and TRBJ2-7 provide the parts outside the CDR3, is DSGVTQTPKHLITATGQRVTLRCSPRSGDLSVYWYQQSLDQGLQFLIQYYNGEERAKGNILERFSAQQFPDLHSELNLSSLELGDSALYFCASSVGPSGSYEQYFGPGTRLTVT.